The next 2 T cell receptor beta chains were all read from a single sample in a study of blood T cells in healthy people across ages. The second PCR ran roughly 7 to 12 cycles with a sample-barcoded 5' primer and J-beta primers. TCRdb re-derived calls from the 5' RACE reads in MiXCR, one entry per CDR3 protein. The sample lists fewer than 700,000 distinct CDR3 sequences; roughly 48% were seen once. Sequenced: blood. The receptor set was obtained from a man older than 75 in good health.

This clonotype has a handful of counts. This sequence joins TRBV20-1 and TRBJ2-5; 8 bases fit TRBD1. There are 15 residues in the CDR3. Germline V CDR1 and CDR2: DFQATT, SNEGSKA (reference sequence). Trimming cost V 3 bases and J 11 bases; bases outside gene matches: 17. CDR3 loop: CSARQGQGLSGEQYF. Here the CDR3 DNA reads TGCAGTGCTAGGCAAGGACAGGGCCTTTCGGGAGAGCAGTACTTC.

In nucleotides, the CDR3 is TGTGCCTGGAGTGGGCAGGGAGGTGAAAAACTGTTTTTT. Protein sequence: CAWSGQGGEKLFF. V gene TRBV30 combines with J gene TRBJ1-4; possible D gene TRBD1, 5 bases. V was cut by 1 base and J by 7 bases, with 10 bases left in between. Germline V gene data show CDR1 as GTSNPN and CDR2 as SVGIG (reference sequence). This CDR3 has 13 amino acids.